The sequence of this TCR beta chain was determined in a study of T cell repertoires in aging, cancer and after chemotherapy. On this clonotype: Antigen: not known.

Amplification of TCR beta used genomic DNA extracted from peripheral blood. Regarding the study as a whole: Healthy donors lost TCR diversity with age mainly through richness, cancer patients through richness and evenness.

TRB rearrangements spanning V, D and J were amplified using mixed TRB-A/B primers. TCRdb analysed the multiplex PCR reads with MiXCR anew, one entry per CDR3 protein. The data hold about 5,800 distinct CDR3 sequences, with 20% to 30% observed a single time. The CDR3 covers 14 residues. Per germline, CDR1 MNHEY and CDR2 SVGEGT. J lost 10 bases, V lost 6 bases, and 6 bases had no gene match. Sequencing was performed on blood. V and J are TRBV6-2 or TRBV6-3 and TRBJ2-2, with 12 bases fitting TRBD2. This receptor was taken from a human donor with a blood cancer. CDR3 bases: TGTGCCAGCAGAAGACTAGCGGGAGCCAAGGAGCTGTTTTTT. Its protein is CASRRLAGAKELFF.